The clone carrying this T cell receptor (beta chain) was counted between two and nine times. Its antigen is not known. There are 15 residues in the CDR3. The germline V gene has CDR1 SGDLS and CDR2 YYNGEE. V gave up 2 bases and J gave up 0 bases; unmatched junction bases: 3. These data come from a study of cytomegalovirus exposure and HLA in healthy donors. All the people who gave samples were healthy bone marrow donors. Broader study findings: In a later analysis, a missense DCLRE1C variant was linked to TCR beta V- and J-gene trimming. Relative to the roughly 690-donor mean, N-insertions were reportedly fewer in an Asian-associated ancestry cluster in a later analysis.

A multiplex PCR was run with 60 Vbeta primers and 13 Jbeta primers. Clones were sequenced by immunoSEQ multiplex PCR, and TCRdb holds only the in-frame ones, with some missing. The sample lists roughly 99,000 clones, roughly 82% seen once, with roughly 3.9% in the top ten. This sequence joins TRBV9 and TRBJ2-7; 9 nucleotides match TRBD1. The sequence was collected from a male donor in good health and CMV-seronegative. The sequenced material came from PBMCs. The CDR3 protein is CASSVRDRASYEQYF. The CDR3 DNA sequence: TGTGCCAGCAGCGTCCGGGACAGGGCCTCCTACGAGCAGTACTTC.